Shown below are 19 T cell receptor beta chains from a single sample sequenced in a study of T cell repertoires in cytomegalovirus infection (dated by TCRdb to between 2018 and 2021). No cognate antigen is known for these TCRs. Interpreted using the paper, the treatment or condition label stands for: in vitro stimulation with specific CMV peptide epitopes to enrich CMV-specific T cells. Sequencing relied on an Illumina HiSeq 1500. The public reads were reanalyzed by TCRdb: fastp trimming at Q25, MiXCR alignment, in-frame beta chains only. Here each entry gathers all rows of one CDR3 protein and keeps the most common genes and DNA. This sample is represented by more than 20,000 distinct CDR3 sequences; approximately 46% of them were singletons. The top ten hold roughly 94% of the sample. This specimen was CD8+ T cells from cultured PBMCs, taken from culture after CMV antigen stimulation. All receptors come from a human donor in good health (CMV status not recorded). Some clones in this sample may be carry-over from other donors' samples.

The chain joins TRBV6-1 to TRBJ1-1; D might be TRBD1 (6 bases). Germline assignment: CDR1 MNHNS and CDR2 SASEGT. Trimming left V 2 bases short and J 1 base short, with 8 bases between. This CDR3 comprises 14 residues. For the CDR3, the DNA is TGTGCCAGCAGTGAACGGGGGGCGAACACTGAAGCTTTCTTT. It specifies CASSERGANTEAFF.

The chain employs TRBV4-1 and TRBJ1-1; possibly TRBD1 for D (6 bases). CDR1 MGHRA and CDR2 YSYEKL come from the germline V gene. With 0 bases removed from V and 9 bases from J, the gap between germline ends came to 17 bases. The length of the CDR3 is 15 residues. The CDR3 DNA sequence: TGCGCCAGCAGCCAAGATGGACAGCCGGGATCTAAAGCTTTCTTT. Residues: CASSQDGQPGSKAFF.

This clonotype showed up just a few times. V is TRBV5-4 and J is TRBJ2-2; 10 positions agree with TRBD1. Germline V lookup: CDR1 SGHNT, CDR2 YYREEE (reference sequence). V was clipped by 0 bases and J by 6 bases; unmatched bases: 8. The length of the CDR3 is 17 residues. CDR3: CASSLAPGQGWPGELFF. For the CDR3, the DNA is TGTGCCAGCAGCTTGGCTCCGGGACAGGGGTGGCCCGGGGAGCTGTTTTTT.

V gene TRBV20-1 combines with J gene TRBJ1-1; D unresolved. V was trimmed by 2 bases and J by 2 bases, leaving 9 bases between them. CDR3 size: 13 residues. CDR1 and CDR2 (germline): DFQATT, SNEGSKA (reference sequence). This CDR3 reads CSARSSLNTEAFF. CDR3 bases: TGCAGTGCTAGAAGCAGCCTCAACACTGAAGCTTTCTTT.

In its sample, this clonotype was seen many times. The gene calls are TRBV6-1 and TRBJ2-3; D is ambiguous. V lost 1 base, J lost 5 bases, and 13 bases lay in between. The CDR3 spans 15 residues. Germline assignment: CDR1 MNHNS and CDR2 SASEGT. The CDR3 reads CASSEVKAIGDTQYF. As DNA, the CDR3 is TGTGCCAGCAGTGAAGTGAAGGCAATTGGAGATACGCAGTATTTT.

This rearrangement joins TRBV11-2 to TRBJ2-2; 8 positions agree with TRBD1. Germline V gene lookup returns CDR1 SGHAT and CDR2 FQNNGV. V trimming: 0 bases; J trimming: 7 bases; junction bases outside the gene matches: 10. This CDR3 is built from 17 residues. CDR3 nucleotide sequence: TGTGCCAGCAGCTTAGACGGGTTGACAGGGGCCGGCGGGGAGCTGTTTTTT. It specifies CASSLDGLTGAGGELFF.

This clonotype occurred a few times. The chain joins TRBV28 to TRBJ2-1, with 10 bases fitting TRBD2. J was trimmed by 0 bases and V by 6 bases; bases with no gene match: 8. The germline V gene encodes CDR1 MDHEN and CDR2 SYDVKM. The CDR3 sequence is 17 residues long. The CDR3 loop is CASSSVAGGSSYNEQFF. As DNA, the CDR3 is TGTGCCAGCAGCTCTGTAGCGGGGGGATCCTCCTACAATGAGCAGTTCTTC.

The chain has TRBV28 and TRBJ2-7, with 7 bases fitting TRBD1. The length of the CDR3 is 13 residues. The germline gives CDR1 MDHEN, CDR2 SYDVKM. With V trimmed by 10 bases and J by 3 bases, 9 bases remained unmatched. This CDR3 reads CATSTGIGYEQYF. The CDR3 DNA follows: TGTGCCACTTCGACAGGGATAGGCTACGAGCAGTACTTC.

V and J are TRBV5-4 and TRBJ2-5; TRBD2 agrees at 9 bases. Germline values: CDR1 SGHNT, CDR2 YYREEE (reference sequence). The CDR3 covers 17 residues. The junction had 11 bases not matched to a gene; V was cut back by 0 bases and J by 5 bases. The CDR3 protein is CASSLAEGAGGLETQYF. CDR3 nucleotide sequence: TGTGCCAGCAGCTTGGCCGAAGGGGCGGGGGGGCTGGAGACCCAGTACTTC.

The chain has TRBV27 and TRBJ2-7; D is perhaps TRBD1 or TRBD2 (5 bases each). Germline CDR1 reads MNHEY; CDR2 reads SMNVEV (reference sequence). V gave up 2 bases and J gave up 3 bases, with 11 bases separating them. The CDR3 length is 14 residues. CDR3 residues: CASSLGGEIYEQYF. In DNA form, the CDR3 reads TGTGCCAGCAGTTTAGGGGGAGAAATCTACGAGCAGTACTTC.

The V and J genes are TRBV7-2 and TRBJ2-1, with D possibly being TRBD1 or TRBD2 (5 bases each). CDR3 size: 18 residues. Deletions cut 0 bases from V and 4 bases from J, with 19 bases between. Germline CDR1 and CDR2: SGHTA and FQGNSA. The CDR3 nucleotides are TGTGCCAGCAGCTTAGCAATCCCCGGGGCCTCGGGTTACAATGAGCAGTTCTTC. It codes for CASSLAIPGASGYNEQFF.

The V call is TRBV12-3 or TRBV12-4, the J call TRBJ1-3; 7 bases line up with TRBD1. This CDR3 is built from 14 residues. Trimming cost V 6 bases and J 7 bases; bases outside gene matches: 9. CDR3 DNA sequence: TGTGCCAGCAGAGTCCGGGACAGTCGTAACACCATATATTTT. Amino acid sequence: CASRVRDSRNTIYF.

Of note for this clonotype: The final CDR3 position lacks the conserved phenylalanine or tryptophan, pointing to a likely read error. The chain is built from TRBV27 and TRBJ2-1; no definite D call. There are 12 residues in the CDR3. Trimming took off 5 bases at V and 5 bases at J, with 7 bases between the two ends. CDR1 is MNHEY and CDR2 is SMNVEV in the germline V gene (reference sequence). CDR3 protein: CASSLKNNEQFI. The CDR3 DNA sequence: TGTGCCAGCAGTCTTAAAAACAATGAGCAGTTCATC.

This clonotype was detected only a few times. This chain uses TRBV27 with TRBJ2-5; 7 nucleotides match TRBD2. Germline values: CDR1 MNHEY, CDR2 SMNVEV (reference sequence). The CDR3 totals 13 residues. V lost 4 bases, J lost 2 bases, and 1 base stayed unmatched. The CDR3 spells CASSSGGQETQYF. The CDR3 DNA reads TGTGCCAGCAGTTCGGGGGGACAAGAGACCCAGTACTTC.

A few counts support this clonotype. The CDR3 protein is CASSQGSPAIKAFF. Written as DNA, the CDR3 is TGTGCCAGCAGCCAGGGGTCACCGGCGATAAAAGCTTTCTTT. V is TRBV6-6 and J is TRBJ1-1; maybe TRBD1 (6 bases). With 6 bases removed from V and 9 bases from J, the gap between germline ends came to 20 bases. Germline CDR1 and CDR2: MNHNY and SVGAGI (reference sequence). The CDR3 length is 14 residues.

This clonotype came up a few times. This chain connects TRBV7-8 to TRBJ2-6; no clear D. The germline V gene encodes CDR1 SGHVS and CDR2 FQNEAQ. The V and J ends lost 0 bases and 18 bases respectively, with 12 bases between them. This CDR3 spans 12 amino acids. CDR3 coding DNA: TGTGCCAGCAGCTTAGCGTACGAGTCCCAGACTTTC. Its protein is CASSLAYESQTF.

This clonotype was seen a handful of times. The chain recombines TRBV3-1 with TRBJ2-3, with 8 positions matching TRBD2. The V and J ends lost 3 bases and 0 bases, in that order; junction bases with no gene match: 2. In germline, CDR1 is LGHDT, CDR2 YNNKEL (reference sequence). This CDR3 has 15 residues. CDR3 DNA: TGTGCCAGCAGCCAGACTAGCGTGAGCACAGATACGCAGTATTTT. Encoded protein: CASSQTSVSTDTQYF.

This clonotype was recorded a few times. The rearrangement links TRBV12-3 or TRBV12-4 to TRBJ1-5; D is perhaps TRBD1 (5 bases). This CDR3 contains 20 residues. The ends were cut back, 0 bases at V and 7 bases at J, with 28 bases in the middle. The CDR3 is CASSLANEDLRVPGGQPQHF. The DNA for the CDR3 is TGTGCCAGCAGTTTAGCCAACGAAGATCTCAGGGTCCCCGGAGGACAGCCCCAGCATTTT.

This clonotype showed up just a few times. CDR3 loop: CASSQDWSSYNEQFF. As DNA, the CDR3 is TGTGCCAGCAGCCAAGACTGGAGCTCCTACAATGAGCAGTTCTTC. The rearrangement joins TRBV6-1 to TRBJ2-1; D gene unclear. Trimming stripped 6 bases from V and 0 bases from J, with 12 bases between. The CDR3 length is 15 residues. From germline, CDR1 is MNHNS and CDR2 SASEGT.